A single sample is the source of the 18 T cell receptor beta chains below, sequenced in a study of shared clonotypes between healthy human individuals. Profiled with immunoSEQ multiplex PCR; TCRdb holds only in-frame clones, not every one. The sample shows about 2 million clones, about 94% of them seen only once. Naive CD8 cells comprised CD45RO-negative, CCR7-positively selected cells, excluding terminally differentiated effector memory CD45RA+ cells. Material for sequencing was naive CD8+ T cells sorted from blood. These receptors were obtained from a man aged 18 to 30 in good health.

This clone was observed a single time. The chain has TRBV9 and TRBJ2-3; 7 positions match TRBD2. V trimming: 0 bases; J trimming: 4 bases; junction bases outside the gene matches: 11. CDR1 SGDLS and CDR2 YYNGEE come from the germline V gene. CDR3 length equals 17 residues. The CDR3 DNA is TGTGCCAGCAGCGTAGTGGGACTACCAGGAGCACCAGATACGCAGTATTTT. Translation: CASSVVGLPGAPDTQYF.

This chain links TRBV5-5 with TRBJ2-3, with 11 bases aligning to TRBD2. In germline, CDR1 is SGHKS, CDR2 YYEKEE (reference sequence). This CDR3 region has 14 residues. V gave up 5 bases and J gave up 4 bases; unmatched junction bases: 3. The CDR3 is CASSDSGRADTQYF. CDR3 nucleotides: TGTGCCAGCAGTGATAGCGGGAGGGCAGATACGCAGTATTTT.

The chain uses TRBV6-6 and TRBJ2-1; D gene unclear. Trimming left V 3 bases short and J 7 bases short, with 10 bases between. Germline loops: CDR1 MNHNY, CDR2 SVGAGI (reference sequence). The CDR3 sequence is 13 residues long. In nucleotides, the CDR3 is TGTGCCAGCAGTTATTATAATGGGAATGAGCAGTTCTTC. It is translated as CASSYYNGNEQFF.

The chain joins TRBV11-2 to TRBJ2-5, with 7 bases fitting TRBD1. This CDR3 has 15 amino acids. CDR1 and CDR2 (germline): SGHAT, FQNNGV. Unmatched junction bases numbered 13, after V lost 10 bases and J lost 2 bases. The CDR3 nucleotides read TGTGCCACCGCTGATACGGACAGGATGCAAGAGACCCAGTACTTC. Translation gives CATADTDRMQETQYF.

The CDR3 bases are TGTGCCAGTAGGAGGGACAGGGAAGGTGTGGACACTGAAGCTTTCTTT. Its protein is CASRRDREGVDTEAFF. This chain links TRBV19 with TRBJ1-1; 9 bases are shared with TRBD1. Germline CDR1 is LNHDA and CDR2 is SQIVND (reference sequence). CDR3 size: 16 residues. Trimming cost V 6 bases and J 3 bases; bases outside gene matches: 11.

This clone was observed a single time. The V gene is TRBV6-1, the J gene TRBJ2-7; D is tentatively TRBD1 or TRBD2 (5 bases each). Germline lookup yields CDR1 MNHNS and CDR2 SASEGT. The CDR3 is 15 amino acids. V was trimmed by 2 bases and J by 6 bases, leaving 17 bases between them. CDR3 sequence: CASSEYGLGVVEQYF. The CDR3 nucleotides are TGTGCCAGCAGTGAATATGGTCTGGGGGTGGTCGAGCAGTACTTC.

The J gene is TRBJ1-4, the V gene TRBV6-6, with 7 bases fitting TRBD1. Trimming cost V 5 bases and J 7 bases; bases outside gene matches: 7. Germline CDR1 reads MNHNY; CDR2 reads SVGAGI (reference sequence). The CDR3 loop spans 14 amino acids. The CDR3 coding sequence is TGTGCCAGCAGTCAAAGGGGGCAGGGTGAAAAACTGTTTTTT. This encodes CASSQRGQGEKLFF.

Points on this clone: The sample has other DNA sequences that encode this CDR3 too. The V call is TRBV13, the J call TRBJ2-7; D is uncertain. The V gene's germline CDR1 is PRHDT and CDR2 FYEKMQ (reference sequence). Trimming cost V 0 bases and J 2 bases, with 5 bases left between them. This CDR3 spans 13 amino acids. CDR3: CASSLGLAYEQYF. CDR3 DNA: TGTGCCAGCAGCTTAGGGTTAGCCTACGAGCAGTACTTC.

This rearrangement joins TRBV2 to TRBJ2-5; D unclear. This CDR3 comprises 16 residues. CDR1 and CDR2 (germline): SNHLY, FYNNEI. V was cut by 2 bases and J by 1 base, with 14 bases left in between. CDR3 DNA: TGTGCCAGCAGTGAACGGCGTGGCGTTGCCCAAGAGACCCAGTACTTC. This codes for CASSERRGVAQETQYF.

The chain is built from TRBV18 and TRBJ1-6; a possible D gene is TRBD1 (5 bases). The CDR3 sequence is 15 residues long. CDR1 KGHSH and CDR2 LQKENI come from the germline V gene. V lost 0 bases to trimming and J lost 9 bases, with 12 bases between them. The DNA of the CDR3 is TGTGCCAGCTCACCACCCGGGACTGAGAGTTCACCCCTCCACTTT. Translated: CASSPPGTESSPLHF. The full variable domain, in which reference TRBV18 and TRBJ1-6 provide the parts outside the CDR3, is NAGVMQNPRHLVRRRGQEARLRCSPMKGHSHVYWYRQLPEEGLKFMVYLQKENIIDESGMPKERFSAEFPKEGPSILRIQQVVRGDSAAYFCASSPPGTESSPLHFGNGTRLTVT.

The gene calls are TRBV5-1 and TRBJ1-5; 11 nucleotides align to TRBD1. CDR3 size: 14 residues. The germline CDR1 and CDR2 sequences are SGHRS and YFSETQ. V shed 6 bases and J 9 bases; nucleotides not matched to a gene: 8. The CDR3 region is CASIGQGASSPQHF. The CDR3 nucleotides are TGCGCCAGCATCGGACAGGGGGCGTCGTCGCCCCAGCATTTT.

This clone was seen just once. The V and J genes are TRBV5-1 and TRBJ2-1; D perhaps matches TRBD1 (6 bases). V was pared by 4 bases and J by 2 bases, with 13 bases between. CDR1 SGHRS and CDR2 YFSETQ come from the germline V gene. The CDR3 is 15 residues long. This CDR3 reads CASSHDRDTYNEQFF. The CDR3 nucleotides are TGCGCCAGCAGCCATGACCGGGACACCTACAATGAGCAGTTCTTC.

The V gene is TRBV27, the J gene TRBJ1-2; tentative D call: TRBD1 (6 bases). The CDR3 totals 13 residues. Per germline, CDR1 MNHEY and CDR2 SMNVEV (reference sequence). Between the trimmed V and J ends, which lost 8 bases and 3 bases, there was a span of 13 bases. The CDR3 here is CASAVTGYYGYTF. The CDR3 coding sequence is TGTGCCAGCGCCGTCACAGGGTACTATGGCTACACCTTC.

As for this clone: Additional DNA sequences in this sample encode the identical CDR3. The CDR3 protein is CASSQDQGSNQPQHF. CDR3 bases: TGCGCCAGCAGCCAAGATCAGGGCAGCAATCAGCCCCAGCATTTT. This chain uses TRBV4-1 with TRBJ1-5; TRBD1 is a possible D gene (5 bases). CDR3 size: 15 residues. Trimming pared 0 bases from V and 1 base from J, leaving 7 bases between. CDR1 is MGHRA and CDR2 is YSYEKL in the germline V gene.

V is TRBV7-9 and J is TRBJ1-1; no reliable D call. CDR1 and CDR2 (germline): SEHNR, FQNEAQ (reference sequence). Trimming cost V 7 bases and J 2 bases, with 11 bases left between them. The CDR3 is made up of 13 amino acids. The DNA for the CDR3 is TGTGCCAGCACCCAAGACACAAACACTGAAGCTTTCTTT. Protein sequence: CASTQDTNTEAFF.

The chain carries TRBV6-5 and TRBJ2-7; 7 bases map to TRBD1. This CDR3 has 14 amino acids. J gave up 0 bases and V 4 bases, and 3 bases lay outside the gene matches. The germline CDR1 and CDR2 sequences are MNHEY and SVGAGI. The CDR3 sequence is CASSWGQNSYEQYF. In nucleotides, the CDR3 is TGTGCCAGCAGTTGGGGACAGAACTCCTACGAGCAGTACTTC.

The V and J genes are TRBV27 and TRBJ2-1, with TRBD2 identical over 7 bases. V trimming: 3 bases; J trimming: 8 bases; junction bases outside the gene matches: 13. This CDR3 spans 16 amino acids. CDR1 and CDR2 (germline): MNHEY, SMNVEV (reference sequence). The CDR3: CASSFLLAGVGYEQFF. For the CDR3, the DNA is TGTGCCAGCAGTTTCCTTTTGGCGGGGGTCGGCTATGAGCAGTTCTTC.

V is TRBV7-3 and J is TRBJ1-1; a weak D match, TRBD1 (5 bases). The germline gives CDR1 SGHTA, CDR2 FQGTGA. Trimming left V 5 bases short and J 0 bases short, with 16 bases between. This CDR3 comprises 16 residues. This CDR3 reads CASSHAGVAVNTEAFF. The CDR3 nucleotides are TGTGCCAGCAGCCACGCGGGGGTAGCGGTGAACACTGAAGCTTTCTTT.